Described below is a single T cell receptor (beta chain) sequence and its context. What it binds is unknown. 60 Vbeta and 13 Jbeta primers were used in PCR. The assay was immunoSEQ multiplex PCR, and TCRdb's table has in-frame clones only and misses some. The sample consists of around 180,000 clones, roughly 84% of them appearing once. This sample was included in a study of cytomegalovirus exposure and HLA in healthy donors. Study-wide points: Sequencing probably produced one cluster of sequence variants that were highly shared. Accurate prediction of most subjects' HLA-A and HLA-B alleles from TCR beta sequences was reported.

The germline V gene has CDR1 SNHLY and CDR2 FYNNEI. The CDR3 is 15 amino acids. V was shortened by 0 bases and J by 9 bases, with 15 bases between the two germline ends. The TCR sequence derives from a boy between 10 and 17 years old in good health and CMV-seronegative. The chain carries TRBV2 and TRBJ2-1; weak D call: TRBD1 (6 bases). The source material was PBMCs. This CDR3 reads CASSEARGTAVEQFF. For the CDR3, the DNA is TGTGCCAGCAGTGAAGCTAGGGGGACGGCCGTTGAGCAGTTCTTC.